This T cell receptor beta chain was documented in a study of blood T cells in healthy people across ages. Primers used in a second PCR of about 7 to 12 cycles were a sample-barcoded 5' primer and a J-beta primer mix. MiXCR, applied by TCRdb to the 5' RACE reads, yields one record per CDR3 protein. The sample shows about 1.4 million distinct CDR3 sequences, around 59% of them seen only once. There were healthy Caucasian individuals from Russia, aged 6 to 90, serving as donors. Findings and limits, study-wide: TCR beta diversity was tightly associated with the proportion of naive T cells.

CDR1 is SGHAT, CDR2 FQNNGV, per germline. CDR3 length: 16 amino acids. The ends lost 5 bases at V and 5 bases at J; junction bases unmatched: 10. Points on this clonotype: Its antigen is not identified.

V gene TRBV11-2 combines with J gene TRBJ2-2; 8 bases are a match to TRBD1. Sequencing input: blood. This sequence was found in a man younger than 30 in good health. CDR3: CASSPIATGVTGELFF. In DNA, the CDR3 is TGTGCCAGCAGCCCCATCGCGACAGGGGTTACCGGGGAGCTGTTTTTT. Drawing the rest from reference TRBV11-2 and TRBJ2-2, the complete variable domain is EAGVAQSPRYKIIEKRQSVAFWCNPISGHATLYWYQQILGQGPKLLIQFQNNGVVDDSQLPKDRFSAERLKGVDSTLKIQPAKLEDSAVYLCASSPIATGVTGELFFGEGSRLTVL.